A single sample gave rise to the 5 T cell receptor beta chains below, sequenced in a study of human CD8 memory T cell subsets. It was UMI-labeled 5' RACE by which the TCR beta libraries were made. Reanalyzing the 5' RACE reads, TCRdb keeps one entry per CDR3 protein, without DNA. The data include 9,000 to 13,000 distinct CDR3 sequences; the top ten clones carry 8.6%. The sequenced sample was CD8+ T cells from PBMCs. These receptors originate from a human donor in good health.

The rearrangement links TRBV5-6 to TRBJ1-1; TCRdb's D call, TRBD1, is unchecked because there is no DNA. Germline V gene data show CDR1 as SGHDT and CDR2 as YYEEEE. The CDR3 is made up of 15 amino acids. This chain's CDR3 is CASRHGTHVNTEAFF. The complete variable domain, with remaining parts taken from reference TRBV5-6 and TRBJ1-1, reads DAGVTQSPTHLIKTRGQQVTLRCSPKSGHDTVSWYQQALGQGPQFIFQYYEEEERQRGNFPDRFSGHQFPNYSSELNVNALLLGDSALYLCASRHGTHVNTEAFFGQGTRLTVV.

The chain has TRBV6-4 and TRBJ2-3; TCRdb's D call of TRBD2 is untestable without DNA. The CDR3 has 16 residues. The V gene's germline CDR1 is MRHNA and CDR2 SNTAGT. CDR3 amino acids: CASSDGTSGSTDTQYF.

The rearrangement links TRBV5-1 to TRBJ2-1; TCRdb names TRBD2, which stays unverified in the absence of DNA. The CDR3 length is 15 residues. Germline V gene sequence: CDR1 SGHRS, CDR2 YFSETQ. CDR3: CASSFGGGQYNEQFF. The full variable domain, its missing parts supplied by reference TRBV5-1 and TRBJ2-1, is KAGVTQTPRYLIKTRGQQVTLSCSPISGHRSVSWYQQTPGQGLQFLFEYFSETQRNKGNFPGRFSGRQFSNSRSEMNVSTLELGDSALYLCASSFGGGQYNEQFFGPGTRLTVL.

This clonotype is deemed medium-sized by its frequency. This sequence joins TRBV7-9 and TRBJ1-1; TCRdb proposes TRBD1, but this gene call is untestable without DNA. Germline V gene lookup returns CDR1 SEHNR and CDR2 FQNEAQ (reference sequence). The CDR3 sequence is 14 residues long. CDR3 amino acids: CASSDYRVSTEAFF. The full variable domain, completed using reference TRBV7-9 and TRBJ1-1, is DTGVSQNPRHKITKRGQNVTFRCDPISEHNRLYWYRQTLGQGPEFLTYFQNEAQLEKSRLLSDRFSAERPKGSFSTLEIQRTEQGDSAMYLCASSDYRVSTEAFFGQGTRLTVV.

The V call is TRBV20-1, the J call TRBJ2-1; TCRdb selects TRBD1, and the lack of DNA leaves this call unchecked. This CDR3 spans 11 amino acids. CDR1 DFQATT and CDR2 SNEGSKA come from the germline V gene (reference sequence). CDR3 sequence reads: CSGGGYNEQFF.